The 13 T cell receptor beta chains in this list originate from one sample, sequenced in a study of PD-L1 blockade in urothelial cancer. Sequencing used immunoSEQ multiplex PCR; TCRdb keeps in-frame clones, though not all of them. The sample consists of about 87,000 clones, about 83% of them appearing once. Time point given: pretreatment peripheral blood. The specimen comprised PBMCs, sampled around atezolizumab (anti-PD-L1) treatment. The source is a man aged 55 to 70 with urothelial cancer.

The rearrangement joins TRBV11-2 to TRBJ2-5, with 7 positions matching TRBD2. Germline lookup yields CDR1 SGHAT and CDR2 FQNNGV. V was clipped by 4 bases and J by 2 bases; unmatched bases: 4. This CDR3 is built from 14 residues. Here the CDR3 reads CASSSRTSQETQYF. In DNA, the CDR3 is TGTGCCAGCAGCTCCCGGACTAGTCAAGAGACCCAGTACTTC.

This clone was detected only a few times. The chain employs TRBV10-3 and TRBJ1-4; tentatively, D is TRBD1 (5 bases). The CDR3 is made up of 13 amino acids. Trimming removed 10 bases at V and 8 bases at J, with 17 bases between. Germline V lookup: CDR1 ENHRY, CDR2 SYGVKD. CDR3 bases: TGTGCCACCCTGGCCAGGGATGGGGAAAAACTGTTTTTT. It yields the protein CATLARDGEKLFF.

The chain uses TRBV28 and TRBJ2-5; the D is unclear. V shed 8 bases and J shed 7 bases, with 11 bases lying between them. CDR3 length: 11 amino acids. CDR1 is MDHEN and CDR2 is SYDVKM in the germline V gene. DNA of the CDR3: TGTGCCAGCTCCGGCCCGGGGACCCAGTACTTC. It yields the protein CASSGPGTQYF.

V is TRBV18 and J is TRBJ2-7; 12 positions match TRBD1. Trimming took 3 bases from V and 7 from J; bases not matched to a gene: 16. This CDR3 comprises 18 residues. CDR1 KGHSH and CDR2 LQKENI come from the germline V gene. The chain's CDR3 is CASSPSLGGTGGAGEQYF. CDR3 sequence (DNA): TGTGCCAGCTCACCCTCCCTAGGAGGGACAGGGGGCGCGGGGGAGCAGTACTTC.

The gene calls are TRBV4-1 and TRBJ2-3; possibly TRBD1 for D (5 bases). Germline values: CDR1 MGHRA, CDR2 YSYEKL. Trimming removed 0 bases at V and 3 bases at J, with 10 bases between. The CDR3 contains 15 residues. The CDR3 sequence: CASSQEEQGTDTQYF. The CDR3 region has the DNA TGCGCCAGCAGCCAAGAAGAGCAGGGTACAGATACGCAGTATTTT.

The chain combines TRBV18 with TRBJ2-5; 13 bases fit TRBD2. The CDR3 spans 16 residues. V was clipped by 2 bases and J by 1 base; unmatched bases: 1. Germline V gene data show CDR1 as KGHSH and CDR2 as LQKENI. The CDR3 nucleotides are TGTGCCAGCTCACCAGGACTAGCGGGGGCCCAAGAGACCCAGTACTTC. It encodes CASSPGLAGAQETQYF.

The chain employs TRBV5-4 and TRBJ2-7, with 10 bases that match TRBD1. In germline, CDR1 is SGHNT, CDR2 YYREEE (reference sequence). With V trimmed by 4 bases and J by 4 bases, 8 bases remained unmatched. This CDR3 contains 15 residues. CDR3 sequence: CASSTRDRGSYEQYF. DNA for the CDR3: TGTGCCAGCAGCACCCGGGACAGGGGTTCGTACGAGCAGTACTTC.

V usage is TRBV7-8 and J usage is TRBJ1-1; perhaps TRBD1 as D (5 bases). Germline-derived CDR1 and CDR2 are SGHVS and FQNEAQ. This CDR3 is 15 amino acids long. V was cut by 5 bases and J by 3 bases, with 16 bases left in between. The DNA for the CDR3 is TGTGCCAGCAGCGGACGAAGGGGCGGGGACACTGAAGCTTTCTTT. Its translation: CASSGRRGGDTEAFF.

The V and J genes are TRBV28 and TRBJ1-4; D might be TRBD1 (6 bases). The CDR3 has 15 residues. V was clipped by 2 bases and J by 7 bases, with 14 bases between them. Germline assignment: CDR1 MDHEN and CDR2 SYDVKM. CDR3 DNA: TGTGCCAGCAGTTTACACACAGGGATGGGTGAAAAACTGTTTTTT. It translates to CASSLHTGMGEKLFF.

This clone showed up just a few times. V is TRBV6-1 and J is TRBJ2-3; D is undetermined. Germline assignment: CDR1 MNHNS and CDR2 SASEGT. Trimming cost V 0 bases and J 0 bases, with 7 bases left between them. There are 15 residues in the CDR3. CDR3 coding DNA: TGTGCCAGCAGTGAAGCCAGGCCAAGCACAGATACGCAGTATTTT. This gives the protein CASSEARPSTDTQYF.

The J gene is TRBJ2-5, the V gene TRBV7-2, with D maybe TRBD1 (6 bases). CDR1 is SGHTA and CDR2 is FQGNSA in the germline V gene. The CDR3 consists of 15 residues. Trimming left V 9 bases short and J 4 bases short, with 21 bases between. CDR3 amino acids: CASHATGTLGETQYF. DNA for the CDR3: TGTGCCAGTCACGCCACCGGGACACTCGGAGAGACCCAGTACTTC.

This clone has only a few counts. The CDR3 loop reads CASSGTDRGLDYGYTF. The CDR3 DNA is TGTGCCAGCAGTGGAACGGACAGGGGGCTTGACTATGGCTACACCTTC. This chain uses TRBV6-1 with TRBJ1-2, with 11 bases lining up with TRBD1. V shed 4 bases and J 3 bases; nucleotides not matched to a gene: 7. Per germline, CDR1 MNHNS and CDR2 SASEGT. The CDR3 loop spans 16 amino acids.

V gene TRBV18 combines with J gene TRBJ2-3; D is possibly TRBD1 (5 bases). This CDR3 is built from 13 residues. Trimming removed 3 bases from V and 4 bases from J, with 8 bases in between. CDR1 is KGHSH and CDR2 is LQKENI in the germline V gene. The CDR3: CASSPTTADTQYF. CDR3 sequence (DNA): TGTGCCAGCTCACCTACGACAGCAGATACGCAGTATTTT. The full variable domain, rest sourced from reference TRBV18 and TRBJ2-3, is NAGVMQNPRHLVRRRGQEARLRCSPMKGHSHVYWYRQLPEEGLKFMVYLQKENIIDESGMPKERFSAEFPKEGPSILRIQQVVRGDSAAYFCASSPTTADTQYFGPGTRLTVL.